One sample yielded the 12 T cell receptor beta chains listed below, sequenced in a study of T cell responses to AZD1222 COVID-19 vaccine. Repertoires were generated with immunoSEQ multiplex PCR, while TCRdb's copy carries only in-frame clones and drops some. The data contain over 150,000 clones, 88% of them singletons. The source was peripheral blood, collected on day 0 of AZD1222 vaccination. The source of these receptors is an adult in good health.

This sequence joins TRBV6-6 and TRBJ1-3, with D unclear. Germline lookup yields CDR1 MNHNY and CDR2 SVGAGI (reference sequence). With 5 bases removed from V and 0 bases from J, the gap between germline ends came to 11 bases. The CDR3 is 15 residues long. The CDR3 region has the DNA TGTGCCAGCAGTACCTCACTGATCTCTGGAAACACCATATATTTT. Translation gives CASSTSLISGNTIYF.

The CDR3 coding sequence is TGTGCCAGCAGCACAGGGCTTGGCACCGGGGAGCTGTTTTTT. The encoded protein is CASSTGLGTGELFF. The chain combines TRBV11-2 with TRBJ2-2; D possibly corresponds to TRBD1 (6 bases). V was clipped by 5 bases and J by 4 bases, with 11 bases between them. This CDR3 has 14 amino acids. Per germline, CDR1 SGHAT and CDR2 FQNNGV.

This chain joins TRBV9 and TRBJ2-3; 10 bases fit TRBD2. Trimming removed 5 bases from V and 3 bases from J; junction bases left unmatched: 9. Germline assignment: CDR1 SGDLS and CDR2 YYNGEE. The CDR3 extends over 16 amino acids. The CDR3 loop reads CASSTYSGGITDTQYF. CDR3 DNA: TGTGCCAGCAGTACTTATAGCGGGGGGATAACAGATACGCAGTATTTT.

The rearrangement joins TRBV6-8 to TRBJ1-2, with D possibly being TRBD1 (6 bases). Germline V gene lookup returns CDR1 MNHGY and CDR2 SAAAGT. This CDR3 has 11 residues. The CDR3 reads CTSVQGRGYTF. The DNA for the CDR3 is TGTACGAGCGTCCAGGGGAGAGGCTACACCTTC.

This clone came up once. The genes are TRBV5-1 and TRBJ2-5; D possibly corresponds to TRBD2 (5 bases). This CDR3 contains 13 residues. Per germline, CDR1 SGHRS and CDR2 YFSETQ. The V and J ends lost 4 bases and 4 bases respectively, with 11 bases between them. CDR3 coding DNA: TGCGCCAGCAGCACTCTAGCATCAGAGACCCAGTACTTC. It encodes CASSTLASETQYF.

The rearrangement joins TRBV6-2 or TRBV6-3 to TRBJ1-2, with D unclear. Germline values: CDR1 MNHEY, CDR2 SVGEGT. The CDR3 is 12 residues long. The V and J ends lost 5 bases and 4 bases respectively, with 8 bases between them. The CDR3 DNA reads TGTGCCAGCAGTCAGGACGGCTATGGCTACACCTTC. Translating it yields CASSQDGYGYTF.

The rearrangement links TRBV27 to TRBJ1-4, with D possibly matching TRBD1 (6 bases). The CDR3 has 11 amino acids. Trimming stripped 6 bases from V and 7 bases from J, with 6 bases between. Germline V gene data show CDR1 as MNHEY and CDR2 as SMNVEV (reference sequence). In DNA, the CDR3 is TGTGCCAGCAGACAGGGTGAAAAACTGTTTTTT. It is translated as CASRQGEKLFF.

The chain carries TRBV4-3 and TRBJ2-5; no clear D. Germline lookup yields CDR1 LGHNA and CDR2 YSLEER. The CDR3 covers 16 residues. Trimming removed 0 bases from V and 4 bases from J, with 15 bases in between. The CDR3, as DNA: TGCGCCAGCAGCCAAGACTGGGCCAGAAGTGGAGAGACCCAGTACTTC. This translates into CASSQDWARSGETQYF.

This chain links TRBV2 with TRBJ2-5; TRBD1 matches at 11 bases. Germline lookup yields CDR1 SNHLY and CDR2 FYNNEI. There are 16 residues in the CDR3. The V segment lost 3 bases and the J segment 4 bases; nucleotides outside the gene matches: 7. This chain's CDR3 is CASSESWTGGRETQYF. For the CDR3, the DNA is TGTGCCAGCAGTGAGTCCTGGACAGGGGGCCGAGAGACCCAGTACTTC.

This clone was recorded a few times. This rearrangement joins TRBV6-2 or TRBV6-3 to TRBJ1-6, with 7 bases lining up with TRBD1. Germline-derived CDR1 and CDR2 are MNHEY and SVGEGT. The CDR3 extends over 15 amino acids. V shed 5 bases, J shed 7 bases, and the junction held 8 bases outside the gene matches. The CDR3 region is CASSRTTGANSPLHF. The CDR3 DNA is TGTGCCAGCAGTCGAACCACAGGGGCAAATTCACCCCTCCACTTT.

The J gene is TRBJ1-3, the V gene TRBV7-2; no clear D. Germline V gives CDR1 SGHTA, CDR2 FQGNSA. V lost 0 bases and J lost 0, with 6 bases in between. The CDR3 runs to 15 residues. CDR3 bases: TGTGCCAGCAGCTTAGCTGTGAGCTCTGGAAACACCATATATTTT. Translating gives CASSLAVSSGNTIYF.

The rearrangement joins TRBV5-1 to TRBJ2-1; TRBD1 matches at 11 bases. The CDR3 runs 13 residues. CDR1 SGHRS and CDR2 YFSETQ come from the germline V gene. The ends lost 3 bases at V and 10 bases at J; junction bases unmatched: 3. The CDR3 bases are TGCGCCAGCAGCTCGGGACAGGGGGAGGAGCAGTTCTTC. It is translated as CASSSGQGEEQFF.